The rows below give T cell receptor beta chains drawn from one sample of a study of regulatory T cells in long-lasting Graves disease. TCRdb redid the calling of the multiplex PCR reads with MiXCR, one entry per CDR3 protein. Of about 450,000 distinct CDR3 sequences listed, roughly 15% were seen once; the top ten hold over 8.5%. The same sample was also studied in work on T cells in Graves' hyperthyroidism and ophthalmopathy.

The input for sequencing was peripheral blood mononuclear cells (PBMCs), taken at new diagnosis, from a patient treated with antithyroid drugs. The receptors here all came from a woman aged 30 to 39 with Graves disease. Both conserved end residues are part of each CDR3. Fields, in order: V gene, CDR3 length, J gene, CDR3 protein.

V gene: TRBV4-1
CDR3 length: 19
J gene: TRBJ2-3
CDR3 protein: CASSQDLVVAGFSTDTQYF

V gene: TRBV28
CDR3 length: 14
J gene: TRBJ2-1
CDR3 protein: CASSLPLKGNEQFF

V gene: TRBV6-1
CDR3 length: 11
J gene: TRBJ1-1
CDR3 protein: CASTRGGIAFF

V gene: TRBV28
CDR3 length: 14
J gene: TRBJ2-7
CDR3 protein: CATHLGLVPYEQYF

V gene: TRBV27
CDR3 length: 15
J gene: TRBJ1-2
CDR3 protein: CASSLDGTANYGYTF

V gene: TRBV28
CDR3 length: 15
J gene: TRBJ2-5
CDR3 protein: CASSWTSGGQETQYF

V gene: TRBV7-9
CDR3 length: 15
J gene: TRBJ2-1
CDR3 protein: CASSSVGVAYNEQFF

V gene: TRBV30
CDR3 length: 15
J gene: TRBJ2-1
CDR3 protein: CAWSVAGITYNEQFF

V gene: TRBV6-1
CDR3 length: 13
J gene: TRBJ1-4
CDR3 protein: CASRVRGVEKLFF

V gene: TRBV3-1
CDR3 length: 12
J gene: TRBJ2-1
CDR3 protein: CASSQLLGEQFF

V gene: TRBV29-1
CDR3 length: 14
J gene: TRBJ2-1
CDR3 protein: CSVVFQGGYNEQFF

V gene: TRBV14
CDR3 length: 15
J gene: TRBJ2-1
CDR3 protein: CASSHHRRGSNEQFF

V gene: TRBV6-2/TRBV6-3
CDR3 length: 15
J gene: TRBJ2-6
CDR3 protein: CASSYSDSGANVLTF

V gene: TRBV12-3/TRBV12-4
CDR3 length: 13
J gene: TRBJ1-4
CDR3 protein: CASSLRRSPMLFF

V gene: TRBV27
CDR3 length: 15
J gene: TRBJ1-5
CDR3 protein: CASSLSRGAYQPQHF

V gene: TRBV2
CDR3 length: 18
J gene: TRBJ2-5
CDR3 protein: CASTFKQGLAGQSEIQYF

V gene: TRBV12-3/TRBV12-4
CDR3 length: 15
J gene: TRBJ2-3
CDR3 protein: CASSFRASSTDTQYF

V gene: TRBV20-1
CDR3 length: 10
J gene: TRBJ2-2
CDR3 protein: CSARSGELFF

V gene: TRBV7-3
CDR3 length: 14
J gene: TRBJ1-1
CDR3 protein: CASSPGRQVTEAFF

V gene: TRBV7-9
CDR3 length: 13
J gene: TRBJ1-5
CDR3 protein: CASSSTTNQPQHF

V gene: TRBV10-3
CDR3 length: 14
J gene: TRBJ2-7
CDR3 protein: CAITRQGGSYEQYF

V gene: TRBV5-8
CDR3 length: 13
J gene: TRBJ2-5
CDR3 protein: CASSGDNQETQYF

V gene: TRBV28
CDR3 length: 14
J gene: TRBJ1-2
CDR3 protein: CASTKTGQRYGYTF

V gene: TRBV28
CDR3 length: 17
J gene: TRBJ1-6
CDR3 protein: CASSPPWGDSYNSPLHF

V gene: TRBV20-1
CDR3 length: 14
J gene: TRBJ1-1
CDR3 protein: CSAQGTPQVTEAFF